These 30 T cell receptor beta chains were all obtained from the same sample, sequenced in a study of quantifying T cell responses using KT2 cells. Study summary: RNA was reverse transcribed with TCR alpha and beta constant-region primers.

A single-stranded UMI oligo with SP2 sequence was ligated to cDNA 3' ends. First-round PCR used about 4 cycles and beta primers RC1.1 and RC1.2 covering TRBC1 and TRBC2. Using its own MiXCR run on the UMI-ligation and nested PCR reads, TCRdb lists one record per CDR3 protein. Of tens of thousands of distinct CDR3 sequences listed, about 12% are singletons. The sequenced sample was PBMCs spiked with cells of the T cell clone KT2. These receptors all come from a human donor.

This chain joins TRBV20-1 and TRBJ2-7; 9 positions match TRBD2. The CDR3 runs 15 residues. Per germline, CDR1 DFQATT and CDR2 SNEGSKA (reference sequence). J was trimmed by 0 bases and V by 1 base; bases with no gene match: 4. The CDR3 nucleotides read TGCAGTGCTAGAGGACTAGCGGACCGCTCCTACGAGCAGTACTTC. Its protein product is CSARGLADRSYEQYF.

V gene TRBV12-3 or TRBV12-4 combines with J gene TRBJ1-4; D is ambiguous. Trimming left V 7 bases short and J 8 bases short, with 20 bases between. The CDR3 is 15 residues long. The CDR3 DNA is TGTGCCAGCACCCTTCGGACCCCCCGGATCGAAAAACTGTTTTTT. It translates to CASTLRTPRIEKLFF.

This rearrangement joins TRBV6-5 to TRBJ1-6; 9 nucleotides agree with TRBD1. V lost 6 bases to trimming and J lost 8 bases; unmatched junction nucleotides: 8. The CDR3 has 15 residues. Germline V gene sequence: CDR1 MNHEY, CDR2 SVGAGI. The CDR3 DNA is TGTGCCAGCAGACCCGACAGGGGGACCGATTCACCCCTCCACTTT. Protein product: CASRPDRGTDSPLHF.

This rearrangement joins TRBV10-2 to TRBJ2-1; 8 bases agree with TRBD1. The CDR3 runs to 16 residues. The V and J ends lost 10 bases and 3 bases, in that order; junction bases with no gene match: 14. CDR1 is WSHSY and CDR2 is SAAADI in the germline V gene. The CDR3 sequence is CATLQLGQGGYNEQFF. CDR3 DNA: TGCGCCACCCTCCAGCTCGGACAGGGCGGCTACAATGAGCAGTTCTTC.

This clonotype was detected only a few times. The rearrangement links TRBV3-1 to TRBJ1-6; D unresolved. CDR3 length: 13 residues. The germline V gene has CDR1 LGHDT and CDR2 YNNKEL (reference sequence). V lost 0 bases, J lost 8 bases, and 5 bases lay in between. DNA for the CDR3: TGTGCCAGCAGCCAAGACGGCCATTCACCCCTCCACTTT. It is translated as CASSQDGHSPLHF.

This clonotype is categorized as medium-sized. This rearrangement joins TRBV29-1 to TRBJ2-5; TRBD2 aligns across 9 bases. CDR3 length: 15 residues. The germline V gene has CDR1 SQVTM and CDR2 ANQGSEA. The J segment lost 0 bases and the V segment lost 4 bases, leaving 6 bases of the junction unmatched. The CDR3 here is CSVGGRAGYQETQYF. CDR3 coding DNA: TGCAGCGTTGGCGGGAGGGCCGGGTACCAAGAGACCCAGTACTTC.

The table lists this clonotype with a few counts. V and J are TRBV30 and TRBJ1-2; D not resolved. Germline loops: CDR1 GTSNPN, CDR2 SVGIG (reference sequence). V lost 0 bases, J lost 7 bases, and 18 bases lay in between. The CDR3 has 15 amino acids. The CDR3 reads CAWSVLRWAGSGYTF. CDR3 nucleotides: TGTGCCTGGAGTGTACTTCGGTGGGCAGGCTCTGGCTACACCTTC.

This clonotype was recorded at least ten times. This sequence joins TRBV20-1 and TRBJ1-5, with 10 nucleotides matching TRBD1. The germline gives CDR1 DFQATT, CDR2 SNEGSKA (reference sequence). CDR3 length: 16 amino acids. After removal of 5 bases from V and 5 bases from J, the junction contained 12 bases not matched to a gene. CDR3 bases: TGCAGTGCTCTTCCCGGGACAGGGGCATCTTATCAGCCCCAGCATTTT. Amino acid sequence: CSALPGTGASYQPQHF.

The chain recombines TRBV11-2 with TRBJ2-1, with D uncertain. The CDR3 spans 13 residues. V was pared by 5 bases and J by 6 bases, with 11 bases between. From germline, CDR1 is SGHAT and CDR2 FQNNGV. The CDR3 spells CASSPSWFNEQFF. CDR3 coding DNA: TGTGCCAGCAGCCCAAGTTGGTTCAATGAGCAGTTCTTC.

This clonotype appeared a few times. The V and J genes are TRBV6-5 and TRBJ2-5; D may be TRBD1 (5 bases). Germline V lookup: CDR1 MNHEY, CDR2 SVGAGI. The length of the CDR3 is 13 residues. Trimming left V 4 bases short and J 5 bases short, with 11 bases between. The CDR3 sequence is CASSSQGRETQYF. For the CDR3, the DNA is TGTGCCAGCAGTTCTCAGGGAAGGGAGACCCAGTACTTC.

The chain has TRBV6-5 and TRBJ1-2; D is possibly TRBD1 (5 bases). This CDR3 has 16 amino acids. Germline assignment: CDR1 MNHEY and CDR2 SVGAGI. With 6 bases removed from V and 2 bases from J, the gap between germline ends came to 19 bases. DNA of the CDR3: TGTGCCAGCAGACAGTTCTATGGGGCCTTCAACTATGGCTACACCTTC. This encodes CASRQFYGAFNYGYTF.

There are many counts of this clonotype. The chain is built from TRBV4-1 and TRBJ2-3; 9 positions match TRBD2. Germline trimming cut 4 bases from V and 1 base from J; bases unmatched to any gene: 3. There are 15 residues in the CDR3. Germline V lookup: CDR1 MGHRA, CDR2 YSYEKL. The CDR3 DNA reads TGCGCCAGCAGCCCCGGCGGGGGGGGCACAGATACGCAGTATTTT. This encodes CASSPGGGGTDTQYF.

The chain combines TRBV11-2 with TRBJ1-6; perhaps TRBD1 as D (5 bases). Trimming took 6 bases from V and 9 from J, leaving 18 bases between them. This CDR3 is 15 amino acids long. Germline CDR1 reads SGHAT; CDR2 reads FQNNGV. The chain's CDR3 is CASRTPRGGGSPLHF. The DNA of the CDR3 is TGTGCCAGCAGAACCCCTAGGGGTGGCGGTTCACCCCTCCACTTT.

The chain joins TRBV4-3 to TRBJ2-3; D is undetermined. Trimming removed 4 bases from V and 5 bases from J, with 13 bases in between. Germline lookup yields CDR1 LGHNA and CDR2 YSLEER. The CDR3 sequence is 14 residues long. Here the CDR3 reads CASSPTQMRDTQYF. Written as DNA, the CDR3 is TGCGCCAGCAGCCCGACTCAAATGAGAGATACGCAGTATTTT.

Here the CDR3 reads CASSYRGGSYEQYF. CDR3 coding DNA: TGTGCCAGCAGCTACCGGGGGGGATCCTACGAGCAGTACTTC. The chain is built from TRBV3-1 and TRBJ2-7, with 8 bases lining up with TRBD2. Germline V gene sequence: CDR1 LGHDT, CDR2 YNNKEL (reference sequence). CDR3 length: 14 residues. With V trimmed by 5 bases and J by 1 base, 4 bases remained unmatched.

The rearrangement joins TRBV10-1 to TRBJ1-1; D possibly corresponds to TRBD1 (6 bases). Trimming removed 7 bases from V and 5 bases from J, with 17 bases in between. This CDR3 contains 14 residues. Germline CDR1 and CDR2: WNHNN and SYGVQD (reference sequence). CDR3 sequence: CASKGDILGTEAFF. CDR3 coding DNA: TGCGCCAGCAAGGGGGACATCTTGGGGACTGAAGCTTTCTTT.

This clonotype has ten or more counts. This chain joins TRBV5-6 and TRBJ1-5; D is unresolved. Trimming took off 0 bases at V and 2 bases at J, with 6 bases between the two ends. This CDR3 comprises 14 residues. Germline V gene lookup returns CDR1 SGHDT and CDR2 YYEEEE. The CDR3 DNA reads TGTGCCAGCAGCTTGGGGGTTGGCAATCAGCCCCAGCATTTT. Protein product: CASSLGVGNQPQHF.

This clonotype was detected only a few times. This chain uses TRBV2 with TRBJ2-1; D possibly corresponds to TRBD1 (6 bases). Deletions cut 4 bases from V and 7 bases from J, with 11 bases between. The CDR3 totals 13 residues. Per germline, CDR1 SNHLY and CDR2 FYNNEI. The CDR3, as DNA: TGTGCCAGCAGTGTTCGACAGGAGAATGAGCAGTTCTTC. It is translated as CASSVRQENEQFF.

At least ten counts were recorded for this clonotype. The chain is built from TRBV12-3 or TRBV12-4 and TRBJ2-7, with TRBD2 identical over 8 bases. The CDR3 extends over 14 amino acids. Unmatched junction bases numbered 8, after V lost 6 bases and J lost 4 bases. The DNA for the CDR3 is TGTGCCAGCAGGGTAGCGGGACCACGGTACGAGCAGTACTTC. Encoded protein: CASRVAGPRYEQYF.

This clonotype was recorded many times. The chain links TRBV5-1 to TRBJ2-3; no clear D. The CDR3 length is 12 residues. Germline-derived CDR1 and CDR2 are SGHRS and YFSETQ. Trimming pared 5 bases from V and 6 bases from J, leaving 10 bases between. The CDR3 coding sequence is TGCGCCAGCAGTCGTTTGGGGGATACGCAGTATTTT. Translation: CASSRLGDTQYF.

Only a few counts were recorded for this clonotype. The V and J genes are TRBV20-1 and TRBJ2-7; TRBD1 matches 9 bases. V shed 4 bases, J shed 1 base, and the junction held 14 bases outside the gene matches. Germline V gene data show CDR1 as DFQATT and CDR2 as SNEGSKA (reference sequence). The CDR3 consists of 17 residues. CDR3 loop: CSAKSYGTGWGSYEQYF. For the CDR3, the DNA is TGCAGTGCTAAATCTTACGGGACAGGGTGGGGGTCCTACGAGCAGTACTTC.

This clonotype was counted at least ten times. One junction end does not reproduce the germline sequence, and a read error may be involved. This chain joins TRBV6-2 or TRBV6-3 and TRBJ1-1; perhaps TRBD1 as D (6 bases). The CDR3 consists of 15 residues. Germline CDR1 MNHEY, CDR2 SVGEGT. This CDR3 reads CASRPDRLVNTEAFF. DNA for the CDR3: TGTGCCAGCAGACCCGACAGGCTAGTGAATACTGAAGCTTTCTTT.

J is TRBJ1-1 and V is TRBV2, with D perhaps TRBD1 (6 bases). CDR1 and CDR2 (germline): SNHLY, FYNNEI. The CDR3 length is 13 residues. Trimming removed 6 bases at V and 5 bases at J, with 13 bases between. CDR3 loop: CASRVGGKTEAFF. DNA of the CDR3: TGTGCCAGCAGGGTCGGGGGCAAGACTGAAGCTTTCTTT.

In this sample, this clonotype turned up many times. The gene calls are TRBV7-9 and TRBJ2-1; D is undetermined. Germline CDR1 is SEHNR and CDR2 is FQNEAQ (reference sequence). This CDR3 spans 12 amino acids. V was trimmed by 5 bases and J by 9 bases, leaving 11 bases between them. In DNA form, the CDR3 reads TGTGCCAGCAGCCAGCGCTTTACTGAGCAGTTCTTC. It yields the protein CASSQRFTEQFF.

This clonotype came up a few times. The J gene is TRBJ2-7, the V gene TRBV27; D unresolved. Germline V gene lookup returns CDR1 MNHEY and CDR2 SMNVEV (reference sequence). Trimming removed 4 bases from V and 1 base from J, with 11 bases in between. This CDR3 is 14 amino acids long. For the CDR3, the DNA is TGTGCCAGCAGTTCAGCTGCTGATTCCTACGAGCAGTACTTC. This sequence encodes CASSSAADSYEQYF.

The J gene is TRBJ2-3, the V gene TRBV20-1; TRBD2 aligns across 14 bases. There are 19 residues in the CDR3. Germline assignment: CDR1 DFQATT and CDR2 SNEGSKA (reference sequence). V was pared by 3 bases and J by 2 bases, with 13 bases of the junction left unmatched. In DNA form, the CDR3 reads TGCAGTGCTAGCCACGCCCTGACTAGCGGGAGGGCCTTCACAGATACGCAGTATTTT. Protein sequence: CSASHALTSGRAFTDTQYF.

This clonotype was observed many times. This rearrangement joins TRBV6-2 or TRBV6-3 to TRBJ1-1, with D perhaps matching TRBD1 (5 bases). The CDR3 spans 15 residues. V was cut by 5 bases and J by 6 bases, with 19 bases left in between. CDR1 is MNHEY and CDR2 is SVGEGT in the germline V gene. This CDR3 is CASSPWGQVNAEAFF. Written as DNA, the CDR3 is TGTGCCAGCAGTCCGTGGGGCCAGGTAAACGCTGAAGCTTTCTTT.

The chain couples TRBV19 to TRBJ2-1, with TRBD2 matching 7 bases. CDR1 and CDR2 from the germline V gene are LNHDA and SQIVND (reference sequence). The V gene end was trimmed by 6 bases and the J gene end by 4 bases; junction bases not matched to a gene: 9. CDR3 length: 15 amino acids. The CDR3 bases are TGTGCCAGTAGCCCAGGAGGCGGGGGATACAATGAGCAGTTCTTC. The encoded protein is CASSPGGGGYNEQFF.

The rearrangement uses TRBV6-2 or TRBV6-3 and TRBJ1-5; D remains ambiguous. V lost 3 bases to trimming and J lost 7 bases, with 13 bases between them. Germline V gene sequence: CDR1 MNHEY, CDR2 SVGEGT. The CDR3 is 14 residues long. CDR3 DNA sequence: TGTGCCAGCAGTTATCAGGCTTTGGGGCAGCCCCAGCATTTT. Translation: CASSYQALGQPQHF.

This clonotype showed up just a few times. The V gene is TRBV20-1, the J gene TRBJ2-3; no clear D gene. This CDR3 spans 12 amino acids. Germline V CDR1 and CDR2: DFQATT, SNEGSKA (reference sequence). Deletions cut 0 bases from V and 6 bases from J, with 7 bases between. This chain's CDR3 is CSAREEWDTQYF. CDR3 nucleotides: TGCAGTGCTAGAGAAGAATGGGATACGCAGTATTTT.